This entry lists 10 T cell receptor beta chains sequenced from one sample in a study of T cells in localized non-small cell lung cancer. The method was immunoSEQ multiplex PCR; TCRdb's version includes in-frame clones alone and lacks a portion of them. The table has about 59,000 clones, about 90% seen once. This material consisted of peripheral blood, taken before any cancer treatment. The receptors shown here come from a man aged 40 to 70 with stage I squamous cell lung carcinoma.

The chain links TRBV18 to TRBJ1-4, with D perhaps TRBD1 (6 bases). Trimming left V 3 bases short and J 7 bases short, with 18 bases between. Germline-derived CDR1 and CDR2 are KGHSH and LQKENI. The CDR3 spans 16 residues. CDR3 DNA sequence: TGTGCCAGCTCACCGGTCACAGGGTCATATGCTGAAAAACTGTTTTTT. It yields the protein CASSPVTGSYAEKLFF.

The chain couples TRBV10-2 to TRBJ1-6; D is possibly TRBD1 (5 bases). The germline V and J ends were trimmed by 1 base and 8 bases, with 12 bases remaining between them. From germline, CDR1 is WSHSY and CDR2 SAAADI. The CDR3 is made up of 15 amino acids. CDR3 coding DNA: TGCGCCAGCAGTGAGTTCAGGGTCATGGATTCACCCCTCCACTTT. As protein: CASSEFRVMDSPLHF.

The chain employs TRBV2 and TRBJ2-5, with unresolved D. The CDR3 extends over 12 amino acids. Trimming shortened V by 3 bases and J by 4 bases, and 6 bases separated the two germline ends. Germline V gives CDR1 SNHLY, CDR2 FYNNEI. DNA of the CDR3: TGTGCCAGCAGTGAGACGTCAGAGACCCAGTACTTC. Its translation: CASSETSETQYF. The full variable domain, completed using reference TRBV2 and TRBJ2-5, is EPEVTQTPSHQVTQMGQEVILRCVPISNHLYFYWYRQILGQKVEFLVSFYNNEISEKSEIFDDQFSVERPDGSNFTLKIRSTKLEDSAMYFCASSETSETQYFGPGTRLLVL.

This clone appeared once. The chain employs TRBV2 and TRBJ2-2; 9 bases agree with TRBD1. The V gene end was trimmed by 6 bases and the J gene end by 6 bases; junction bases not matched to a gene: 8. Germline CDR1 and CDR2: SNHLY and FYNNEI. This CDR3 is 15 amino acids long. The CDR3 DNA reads TGTGCCAGCAGGAAGGACAGGGGAGATGCCGGGGAGCTGTTTTTT. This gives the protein CASRKDRGDAGELFF.

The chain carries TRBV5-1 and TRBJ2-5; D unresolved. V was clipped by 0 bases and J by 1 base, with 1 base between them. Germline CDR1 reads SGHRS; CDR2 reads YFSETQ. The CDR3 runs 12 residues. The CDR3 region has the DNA TGCGCCAGCAGCTTGGTCCAAGAGACCCAGTACTTC. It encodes CASSLVQETQYF.

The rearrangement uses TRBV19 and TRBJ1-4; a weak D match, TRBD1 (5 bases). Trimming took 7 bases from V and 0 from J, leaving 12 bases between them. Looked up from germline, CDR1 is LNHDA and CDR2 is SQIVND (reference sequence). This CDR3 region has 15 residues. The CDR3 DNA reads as TGTGCCAGTAAACCCCTCAGGGCAACTAATGAAAAACTGTTTTTT. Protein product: CASKPLRATNEKLFF.

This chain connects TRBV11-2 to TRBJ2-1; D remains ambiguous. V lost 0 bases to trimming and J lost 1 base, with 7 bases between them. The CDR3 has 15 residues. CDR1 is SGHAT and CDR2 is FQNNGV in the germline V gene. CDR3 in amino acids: CASSLERLSYNEQFF. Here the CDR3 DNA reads TGTGCCAGCAGCTTAGAGCGGCTTTCCTACAATGAGCAGTTCTTC. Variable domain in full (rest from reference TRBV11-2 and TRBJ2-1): EAGVAQSPRYKIIEKRQSVAFWCNPISGHATLYWYQQILGQGPKLLIQFQNNGVVDDSQLPKDRFSAERLKGVDSTLKIQPAKLEDSAVYLCASSLERLSYNEQFFGPGTRLTVL.

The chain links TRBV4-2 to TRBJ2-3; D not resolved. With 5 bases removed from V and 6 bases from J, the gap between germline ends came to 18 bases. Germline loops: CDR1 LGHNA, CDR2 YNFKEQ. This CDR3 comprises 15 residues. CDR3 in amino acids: CASSGRVTTADTQYF. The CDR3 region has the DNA TGTGCCAGCAGCGGAAGGGTAACCACAGCGGATACGCAGTATTTT.

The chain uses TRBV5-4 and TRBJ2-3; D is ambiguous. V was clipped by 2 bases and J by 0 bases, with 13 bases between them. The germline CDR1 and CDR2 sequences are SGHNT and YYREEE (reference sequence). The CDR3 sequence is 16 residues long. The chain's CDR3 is CASSFQARRSTDTQYF. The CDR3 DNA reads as TGTGCCAGCAGCTTCCAAGCCCGTCGGAGCACAGATACGCAGTATTTT.

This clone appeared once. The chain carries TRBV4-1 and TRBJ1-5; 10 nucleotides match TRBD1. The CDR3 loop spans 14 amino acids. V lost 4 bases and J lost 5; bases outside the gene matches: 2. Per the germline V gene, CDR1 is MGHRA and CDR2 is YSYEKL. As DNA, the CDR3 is TGCGCCAGCAGCCGAGGGACAGGGGATCAGCCCCAGCATTTT. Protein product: CASSRGTGDQPQHF.